The 19 T cell receptor beta chains below all came from one sample that was sequenced in a study of PD-1 blockade in classical Hodgkin lymphoma. Time point described: cycle 4 day 1 (C4D1), after five to seven weeks of nivolumab. Patients all relapsed after autologous stem cell transplantation, and there was variation in brentuximab vedotin exposure. Starting with thawed PBMCs, CD4+ T cells were purified by magnetic negative selection. Using immunoSEQ multiplex PCR, the repertoire was profiled, and TCRdb retains in-frame clones only, with some absent. The table has 29,000 or so clones, about four fifths seen once; the top ten hold approximately 0.62%. Sequencing was performed on CD4+ T cells from blood, taken before the fourth cycle of nivolumab. These receptor sequences come from a human donor with classical Hodgkin lymphoma.

This clone was seen just once. The chain carries TRBV5-1 and TRBJ2-2; D perhaps matches TRBD1 (6 bases). This CDR3 spans 16 amino acids. V was clipped by 2 bases and J by 7 bases, with 18 bases between them. The germline V gene has CDR1 SGHRS and CDR2 YFSETQ. Here the CDR3 DNA reads TGCGCCAGCAGCTTACAGGGTCCGAGTAATTACGGGGAGCTGTTTTTT. This translates into CASSLQGPSNYGELFF.

As for this clone: Because the CDR3's place on the DNA is in doubt, the DNA is left out and the CDR3 is given as listed by TCRdb. This chain joins TRBV28 and TRBJ1-2; TRBD1, as called in the table, went unchecked against the DNA. The germline CDR1 and CDR2 sequences are MDHEN and SYDVKM. The CDR3 is made up of 15 amino acids, end residues included. The CDR3 reads CASILAGQTNYGYTF.

The rearrangement links TRBV29-1 to TRBJ1-1; TRBD1 matches 10 bases. V shed 2 bases, J shed 3 bases, and the junction held 3 bases outside the gene matches. This CDR3 has 14 amino acids. The germline CDR1 and CDR2 sequences are SQVTM and ANQGSEA. In nucleotides, the CDR3 is TGCAGCGTTGAATGGGACAGGGGCTACACTGAAGCTTTCTTT. Translated, it gives CSVEWDRGYTEAFF.

CDR3 amino acids: CASSFGDGVNSPLHF. The DNA for the CDR3 is TGTGCCAGCAGCTTTGGGGACGGGGTCAATTCACCCCTCCACTTT. V is TRBV7-9 and J is TRBJ1-6; TRBD1 might be the D (5 bases). Germline V gene lookup returns CDR1 SEHNR and CDR2 FQNEAQ (reference sequence). The CDR3 is 15 residues long. V was trimmed by 3 bases and J by 7 bases, leaving 13 bases between them.

This clone is medium-sized within its sample. V gene TRBV30 combines with J gene TRBJ2-1; weak D call: TRBD1 (6 bases). Trimming removed 3 bases at V and 7 bases at J, with 10 bases between. Germline V gene data show CDR1 as GTSNPN and CDR2 as SVGIG (reference sequence). CDR3 length equals 12 residues. The CDR3: CAWSRGKNEQFF. The CDR3 region has the DNA TGTGCCTGGAGCAGGGGCAAGAATGAGCAGTTCTTC.

The chain has TRBV5-1 and TRBJ2-2; D is unresolved. V dropped 3 bases and J dropped 6 bases, with 9 bases sitting between them. The germline V gene encodes CDR1 SGHRS and CDR2 YFSETQ. The CDR3 totals 13 residues. The CDR3 region is CASSSTPAGELFF. CDR3 nucleotide sequence: TGCGCCAGCAGCTCGACCCCAGCCGGGGAGCTGTTTTTT.

J is TRBJ1-4 and V is TRBV6-4; D gene uncertain. The V gene lost 10 bases and the J gene lost 0 bases, with 18 bases spanning the gap. The CDR3 spans 16 residues. The germline V gene encodes CDR1 MRHNA and CDR2 SNTAGT. CDR3 sequence (DNA): TGTGCCACTTACCGGGCCTCGATTGCAACTAATGAAAAACTGTTTTTT. The encoded protein is CATYRASIATNEKLFF.

J is TRBJ1-1 and V is TRBV6-5; D gene ambiguous. CDR1 and CDR2 from the germline V gene are MNHEY and SVGAGI. Trimming pared 6 bases from V and 4 bases from J, leaving 15 bases between. The CDR3 has 14 amino acids. The CDR3 loop is CASRKPLVGTEAFF. The CDR3 DNA sequence: TGTGCCAGCAGAAAACCCCTTGTGGGCACTGAAGCTTTCTTT.

The chain joins TRBV7-3 to TRBJ2-1; a weak D match, TRBD2 (7 bases). V was shortened by 4 bases and J by 4 bases, with 14 bases between the two germline ends. Germline CDR1 SGHTA, CDR2 FQGTGA. There are 15 residues in the CDR3. CDR3: CASSSRRGPYNEQFF. The CDR3 bases are TGTGCCAGCAGCTCACGGCGGGGGCCTTACAATGAGCAGTTCTTC.

This clone was counted once. The gene calls are TRBV28 and TRBJ2-7; D uncertain. Deletions cut 8 bases from V and 4 bases from J, with 18 bases between. This CDR3 has 14 residues. Germline-derived CDR1 and CDR2 are MDHEN and SYDVKM. The CDR3 here is CASGLPTQDYEQYF. The CDR3 DNA is TGTGCCAGCGGCCTCCCAACGCAAGATTACGAGCAGTACTTC. The whole variable domain, filled in from reference TRBV28 and TRBJ2-7, reads DVKVTQSSRYLVKRTGEKVFLECVQDMDHENMFWYRQDPGLGLRLIYFSYDVKMKEKGDIPEGYSVSREKKERFSLILESASTNQTSMYLCASGLPTQDYEQYFGPGTRLTVT.

This clone turned up a few times. The genes are TRBV6-5 and TRBJ2-7, with D maybe TRBD2 (5 bases). V lost 0 bases and J lost 8, with 8 bases in between. CDR1 is MNHEY and CDR2 is SVGAGI in the germline V gene. The CDR3 is 12 amino acids. CDR3 sequence: CASSYSPGKQYF. CDR3 DNA sequence: TGTGCCAGCAGTTACTCGCCGGGGAAGCAGTACTTC.

In this sample, this clone turned up once. The V call is TRBV10-1, the J call TRBJ1-4; D is unresolved. This CDR3 is 12 amino acids long. In germline, CDR1 is WNHNN, CDR2 SYGVQD (reference sequence). The V end lost 6 bases, the J end lost 8 bases, and 10 bases lay between the germline ends. The DNA of the CDR3 is TGCGCCAGCAGAGAGAACAAGGAAAAACTGTTTTTT. Encoded protein: CASRENKEKLFF.

This chain links TRBV14 with TRBJ2-5; D remains unclear. The CDR3 runs 14 residues. Germline V lookup: CDR1 SGHDN, CDR2 FVKESK. V was cut by 1 base and J by 5 bases, with 11 bases left in between. The CDR3 sequence is CASSQGARSETQYF. The CDR3 region has the DNA TGTGCCAGCAGCCAAGGGGCCAGAAGTGAGACCCAGTACTTC.

The J gene is TRBJ2-3, the V gene TRBV6-6, with D hard to call. Germline V lookup: CDR1 MNHNY, CDR2 SVGAGI (reference sequence). Trimming shortened V by 6 bases and J by 3 bases, and 13 bases separated the two germline ends. The CDR3 sequence is 14 residues long. The CDR3 DNA reads TGTGCCAGCAGCCTAACGGGCTCTACAGATACGCAGTATTTT. It specifies CASSLTGSTDTQYF.

The V and J genes are TRBV18 and TRBJ2-1; D is unclear. The CDR3 is 13 residues long. V lost 2 bases, J lost 2 bases, and 4 bases lay in between. Germline CDR1 and CDR2: KGHSH and LQKENI. DNA of the CDR3: TGTGCCAGCTCACCAAGCGCCTACAATGAGCAGTTCTTC. Amino acid sequence: CASSPSAYNEQFF.

This clone was observed a few times. One end of the junction does not line up with germline, which may come from a read error. The gene calls are TRBV5-1 and TRBJ1-1, with 10 positions matching TRBD1. Germline V gene sequence: CDR1 SGHRS, CDR2 YFSETQ. The CDR3 length is 14 residues. CDR3 amino acids: CASSLDRGGTEAFF. The CDR3, as DNA: TGCGCCAGCAGTTTGGACAGGGGGGGCACTGAAGCTTTCTTT. Together with reference TRBV5-1 and TRBJ1-1, the CDR3 gives the full variable domain: KAGVTQTPRYLIKTRGQQVTLSCSPISGHRSVSWYQQTPGQGLQFLFEYFSETQRNKGNFPGRFSGRQFSNSRSEMNVSTLELGDSALYLCASSLDRGGTEAFFGQGTRLTVV.

V is TRBV7-2 and J is TRBJ2-7, with TRBD2 matching over 9 bases. V lost 3 bases and J lost 2; bases outside the gene matches: 8. Germline V gene lookup returns CDR1 SGHTA and CDR2 FQGNSA. This CDR3 region has 16 residues. In nucleotides, the CDR3 is TGTGCCAGCAGCTTCCCCGTTAGCGGGGGCCCCTACGAGCAGTACTTC. It translates to CASSFPVSGGPYEQYF.

The gene calls are TRBV5-1 and TRBJ1-2, with TRBD1 matching 8 bases. Germline CDR1 SGHRS, CDR2 YFSETQ. This CDR3 region has 14 residues. V shed 0 bases and J 8 bases; nucleotides not matched to a gene: 6. The CDR3 DNA reads as TGCGCCAGCAGCTTGGCAGGGGGCGAGGGGGGCTACACCTTC. The encoded protein is CASSLAGGEGGYTF.

This clone came up once. The chain carries TRBV5-1 and TRBJ1-4; D gene uncertain. The germline gives CDR1 SGHRS, CDR2 YFSETQ. Deletions cut 3 bases from V and 8 bases from J, with 17 bases between. The CDR3 runs to 15 residues. The CDR3 nucleotides are TGCGCCAGCAGCTCGGACGGAACGGCCGGGGAAAAACTGTTTTTT. Residues: CASSSDGTAGEKLFF. Variable domain in full (rest from reference TRBV5-1 and TRBJ1-4): KAGVTQTPRYLIKTRGQQVTLSCSPISGHRSVSWYQQTPGQGLQFLFEYFSETQRNKGNFPGRFSGRQFSNSRSEMNVSTLELGDSALYLCASSSDGTAGEKLFFGSGTQLSVL.